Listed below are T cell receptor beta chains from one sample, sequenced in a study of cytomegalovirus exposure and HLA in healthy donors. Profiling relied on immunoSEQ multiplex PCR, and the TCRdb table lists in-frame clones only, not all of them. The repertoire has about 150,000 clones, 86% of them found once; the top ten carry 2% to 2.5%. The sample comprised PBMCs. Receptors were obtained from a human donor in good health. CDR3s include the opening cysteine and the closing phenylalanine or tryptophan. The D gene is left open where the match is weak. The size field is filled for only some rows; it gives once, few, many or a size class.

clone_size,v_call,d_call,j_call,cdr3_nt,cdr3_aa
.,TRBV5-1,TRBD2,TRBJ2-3,TGCGCCAGCACCCTGAGGCGGGAGGGCACAGATACGCAGTATTTT,CASTLRREGTDTQYF
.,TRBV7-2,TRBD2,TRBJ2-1,TGTGCCAGCAGCTTAAGGCGGGGGGGCCTTCATGAGCAGTTCTTC,CASSLRRGGLHEQFF
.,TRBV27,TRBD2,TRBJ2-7,TGTGCCAGCAGCGGCGGACTAGCGGGAATCTACGAGCAGTACTTC,CASSGGLAGIYEQYF
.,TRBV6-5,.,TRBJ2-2,TGTGCCAGCAGTTACTCCTCGGGGGGCGGGACCGGGGAGCTGTTTTTT,CASSYSSGGGTGELFF
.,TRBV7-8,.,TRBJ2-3,TGTGCCAGCAGCTTAGGGCAGGCGTCTAGCACAGATACGCAGTATTTT,CASSLGQASSTDTQYF
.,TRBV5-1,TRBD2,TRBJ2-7,TGCGCCAGCAGCCCTCGGGGGGGCCAGGACACTTACGAGCAGTACTTC,CASSPRGGQDTYEQYF
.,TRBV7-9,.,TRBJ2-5,TGTGCCAGCAGCTTAAACAGTCAAGAGACCCAGTACTTC,CASSLNSQETQYF
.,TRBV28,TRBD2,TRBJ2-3,TGTGCCAGCAGTTTCGGGGGGGGAAGGGCAGATACGCAGTATTTT,CASSFGGGRADTQYF
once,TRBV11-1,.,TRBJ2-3,TGTGCCAGCAGCCGACTAGGAAGGGGAGATACGCAGTATTTT,CASSRLGRGDTQYF
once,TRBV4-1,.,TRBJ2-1,TGCGCCAGCAGCCAAGATGTCCCCGGGAAGAATGAGCAGTTCTTC,CASSQDVPGKNEQFF
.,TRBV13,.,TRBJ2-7,TGTGCCAGCAGCCAAACCTACGGAGGGCAGTACTTC,CASSQTYGGQYF
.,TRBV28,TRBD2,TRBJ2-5,TGTGCCAGCAGCCCCGTCCTCACCTTTGCGGGAGTAGAGACCCAGTACTTC,CASSPVLTFAGVETQYF